A single sample gave rise to the 18 T cell receptor beta chains below, sequenced in a study of cytomegalovirus exposure and HLA in healthy donors. The PCR used 60 Vbeta and 13 Jbeta primers. Method: immunoSEQ multiplex PCR; TCRdb's copy keeps in-frame clones and lacks some. The table includes roughly 170,000 clones, 65% to 90% detected once. Sequenced: PBMCs. These receptors all come from a girl under 10 years old in good health and CMV-seropositive.

This chain connects TRBV9 to TRBJ2-2, with D maybe TRBD2 (5 bases). The CDR3 sequence is 15 residues long. The germline V gene has CDR1 SGDLS and CDR2 YYNGEE. Trimming took off 7 bases at V and 0 bases at J, with 13 bases between the two ends. In DNA form, the CDR3 reads TGTGCCAGCCAGCGGAGCTCCACGAACACCGGGGAGCTGTTTTTT. The encoded protein is CASQRSSTNTGELFF.

The CDR3 nucleotides are TGCGCCAGCAGCTCTTTAGCGGGAGGGAACACCGGGGAGCTGTTTTTT. Protein sequence: CASSSLAGGNTGELFF. The chain carries TRBV5-1 and TRBJ2-2; the match to TRBD2 covers 10 bases. The V segment lost 3 bases and the J segment 1 base; nucleotides outside the gene matches: 3. Looked up from germline, CDR1 is SGHRS and CDR2 is YFSETQ. CDR3 size: 16 residues.

This chain joins TRBV7-8 and TRBJ1-1; D perhaps matches TRBD1 (6 bases). The V end lost 5 bases, the J end lost 8 bases, and 12 bases lay between the germline ends. In germline, CDR1 is SGHVS, CDR2 FQNEAQ. The CDR3 consists of 12 residues. The CDR3 here is CASSLEGVEAFF. In nucleotides, the CDR3 is TGTGCCAGCAGCCTTGAGGGGGTCGAAGCTTTCTTT.

This chain links TRBV5-5 with TRBJ1-3, with D unclear. The CDR3 totals 16 residues. Germline values: CDR1 SGHKS, CDR2 YYEKEE (reference sequence). V was shortened by 0 bases and J by 0 bases, with 10 bases between the two germline ends. The CDR3 here is CASSLARRSSGNTIYF. CDR3 DNA: TGTGCCAGCAGCTTGGCTCGGAGGAGCTCTGGAAACACCATATATTTT. The variable domain in full, with the rest retrieved from reference TRBV5-5 and TRBJ1-3, is DAGVTQSPTHLIKTRGQQVTLRCSPISGHKSVSWYQQVLGQGPQFIFQYYEKEERGRGNFPDRFSARQFPNYSSELNVNALLLGDSALYLCASSLARRSSGNTIYFGEGSWLTVV.

The chain combines TRBV5-1 with TRBJ2-6, with 8 bases fitting TRBD1. Looked up from germline, CDR1 is SGHRS and CDR2 is YFSETQ. V dropped 1 base and J dropped 0; count of bases not matched to a gene: 6. The length of the CDR3 is 18 residues. CDR3 sequence: CASSLSPGGYSGANVLTF. The CDR3 region has the DNA TGCGCCAGCAGCTTGTCTCCAGGGGGCTACTCTGGGGCCAACGTCCTGACTTTC.

The chain is built from TRBV7-3 and TRBJ2-1, with 8 bases lining up with TRBD2. The CDR3 runs 16 residues. V was pared by 5 bases and J by 6 bases, with 12 bases of the junction left unmatched. CDR1 and CDR2 (germline): SGHTA, FQGTGA. CDR3 bases: TGTGCCAGCAGCAAGATGGGACTAGGGGAACCCAATGAGCAGTTCTTC. Translating gives CASSKMGLGEPNEQFF.

The CDR3 sequence: CASSLRGGSSYEQYF. The CDR3 DNA reads TGTGCCAGCAGCTTACGCGGGGGATCATCCTACGAGCAGTACTTC. This rearrangement joins TRBV7-3 to TRBJ2-7, with TRBD2 matching over 7 bases. Losses at the gene ends were 2 bases for V and 1 base for J; bases not matched to a gene: 5. CDR1 is SGHTA and CDR2 is FQGTGA in the germline V gene. The CDR3 contains 15 residues.

This clone was seen a few times. The gene calls are TRBV10-1 and TRBJ2-1; the match to TRBD1 covers 9 bases. The length of the CDR3 is 13 residues. The germline CDR1 and CDR2 sequences are WNHNN and SYGVQD (reference sequence). Germline trimming cut 4 bases from V and 5 bases from J; bases unmatched to any gene: 0. The CDR3: CASSGTGDNEQFF. DNA for the CDR3: TGCGCCAGCAGTGGGACAGGGGACAATGAGCAGTTCTTC.

The rearrangement links TRBV5-4 to TRBJ2-5; 8 positions match TRBD2. The junction had 8 bases not matched to a gene; V was cut back by 3 bases and J by 4 bases. The CDR3 is 15 residues long. In germline, CDR1 is SGHNT, CDR2 YYREEE (reference sequence). The CDR3 loop reads CASSYGAGVGETQYF. In DNA form, the CDR3 reads TGTGCCAGCAGCTACGGAGCGGGAGTAGGAGAGACCCAGTACTTC.

CDR3 bases: TGTGCCTGGAGAAGTGGGGCCCCTAACTATGGCTACACCTTC. Residues: CAWRSGAPNYGYTF. The chain uses TRBV30 and TRBJ1-2; D might be TRBD1 (5 bases). Trimming took 3 bases from V and 0 from J, leaving 11 bases between them. The germline CDR1 and CDR2 sequences are GTSNPN and SVGIG (reference sequence). The CDR3 totals 14 residues.

The chain uses TRBV5-4 and TRBJ1-1; D perhaps matches TRBD1 (5 bases). The V gene's germline CDR1 is SGHNT and CDR2 YYREEE (reference sequence). V gave up 4 bases and J gave up 4 bases, with 20 bases separating them. The CDR3 covers 16 residues. The CDR3 DNA follows: TGTGCCAGCAGCCGGCTCGTAAGGGGAAGGGGCACTGAAGCTTTCTTT. This translates into CASSRLVRGRGTEAFF.

The CDR3 bases are TGTGCCAGCCAGCGGGGGGTCTCCTACAATGAGCAGTTCTTC. Protein sequence: CASQRGVSYNEQFF. This rearrangement joins TRBV27 to TRBJ2-1; 9 nucleotides agree with TRBD2. V was pared by 8 bases and J by 0 bases, with 2 bases of the junction left unmatched. The CDR3 has 14 residues. Per germline, CDR1 MNHEY and CDR2 SMNVEV (reference sequence).

V usage is TRBV5-1 and J usage is TRBJ2-1, with 12 bases fitting TRBD2. J was trimmed by 0 bases and V by 3 bases; bases with no gene match: 10. This CDR3 is 19 amino acids long. CDR1 SGHRS and CDR2 YFSETQ come from the germline V gene. The CDR3 reads CASSYPGLAGHSSYNEQFF. The CDR3 DNA reads as TGCGCCAGCAGCTACCCGGGACTAGCGGGTCATAGCTCCTACAATGAGCAGTTCTTC. The variable domain in full, with the rest retrieved from reference TRBV5-1 and TRBJ2-1, is KAGVTQTPRYLIKTRGQQVTLSCSPISGHRSVSWYQQTPGQGLQFLFEYFSETQRNKGNFPGRFSGRQFSNSRSEMNVSTLELGDSALYLCASSYPGLAGHSSYNEQFFGPGTRLTVL.

This chain uses TRBV5-1 with TRBJ1-2, with 12 bases fitting TRBD1. Germline CDR1 SGHRS, CDR2 YFSETQ. This CDR3 has 18 amino acids. The V gene end was trimmed by 0 bases and the J gene end by 2 bases; junction bases not matched to a gene: 8. The CDR3 nucleotides are TGCGCCAGCAGCTTGGTCGGGACAGGGGGCAAACAAAACTATGGCTACACCTTC. This sequence encodes CASSLVGTGGKQNYGYTF.

This clone appeared a single time. This sequence joins TRBV19 and TRBJ2-3, with TRBD2 identical over 9 bases. This CDR3 is 16 amino acids long. Germline-derived CDR1 and CDR2 are LNHDA and SQIVND (reference sequence). V shed 4 bases and J 5 bases; nucleotides not matched to a gene: 10. The CDR3 DNA reads TGTGCCAGTAGTAGCCGCCTTCTAGCGGGGAAAGATACGCAGTATTTT. This encodes CASSSRLLAGKDTQYF.

The chain couples TRBV5-1 to TRBJ2-1, with 10 bases fitting TRBD1. This CDR3 has 15 residues. The germline V gene encodes CDR1 SGHRS and CDR2 YFSETQ. The junction had 9 bases not matched to a gene; V was cut back by 5 bases and J by 7 bases. The CDR3 DNA sequence: TGCGCCAGCAGGGAAACACCGGGACAGGGGAATGAGCAGTTCTTC. Amino acid sequence: CASRETPGQGNEQFF.

This clone showed up just once. V is TRBV18 and J is TRBJ2-2; no definite D call. In germline, CDR1 is KGHSH, CDR2 LQKENI. The CDR3 extends over 13 amino acids. V lost 0 bases and J 6 bases, leaving 5 bases between the germline ends. The CDR3 loop reads CASSPPSAGELFF. The CDR3, as DNA: TGTGCCAGCTCACCACCGTCTGCCGGGGAGCTGTTTTTT.

The gene calls are TRBV19 and TRBJ1-1; D gene uncertain. Trimming left V 8 bases short and J 3 bases short, with 13 bases between. Germline CDR1 and CDR2: LNHDA and SQIVND (reference sequence). The CDR3 covers 13 residues. This CDR3 is CASSGEGDTEAFF. For the CDR3, the DNA is TGTGCCAGTTCCGGAGAGGGAGACACTGAAGCTTTCTTT.